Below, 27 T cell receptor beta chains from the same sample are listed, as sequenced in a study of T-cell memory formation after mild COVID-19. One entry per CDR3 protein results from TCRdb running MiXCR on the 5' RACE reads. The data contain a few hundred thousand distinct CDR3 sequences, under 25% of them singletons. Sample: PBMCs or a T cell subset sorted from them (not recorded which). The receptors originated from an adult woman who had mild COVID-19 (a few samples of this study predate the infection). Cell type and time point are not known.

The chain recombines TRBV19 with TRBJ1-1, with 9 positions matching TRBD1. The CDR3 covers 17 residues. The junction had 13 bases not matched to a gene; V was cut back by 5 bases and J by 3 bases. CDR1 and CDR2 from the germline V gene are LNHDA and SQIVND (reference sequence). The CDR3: CASSVLGQGRLDTEAFF. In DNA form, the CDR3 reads TGTGCCAGTAGTGTACTTGGACAGGGGAGGTTGGACACTGAAGCTTTCTTT.

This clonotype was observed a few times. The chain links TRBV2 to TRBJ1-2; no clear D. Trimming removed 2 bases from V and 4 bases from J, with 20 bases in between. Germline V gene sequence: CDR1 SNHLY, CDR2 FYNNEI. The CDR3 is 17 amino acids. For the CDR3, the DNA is TGTGCCAGCAGTGAAAATTTGGGGTACAGCTTGATCTATGGCTACACCTTC. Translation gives CASSENLGYSLIYGYTF.

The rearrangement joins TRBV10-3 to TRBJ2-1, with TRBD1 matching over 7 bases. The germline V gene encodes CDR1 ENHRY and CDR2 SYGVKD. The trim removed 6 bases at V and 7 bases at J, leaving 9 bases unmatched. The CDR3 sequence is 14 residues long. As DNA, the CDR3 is TGTGCCATCAGAGAAGCGACAGGGTCTAATGAGCAGTTCTTC. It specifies CAIREATGSNEQFF.

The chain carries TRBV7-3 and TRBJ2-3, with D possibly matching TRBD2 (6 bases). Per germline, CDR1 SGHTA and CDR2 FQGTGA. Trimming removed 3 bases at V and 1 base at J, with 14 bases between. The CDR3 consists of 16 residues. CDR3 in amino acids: CASSLRGVGGTDTQYF. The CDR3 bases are TGTGCCAGCAGCTTGCGCGGGGTAGGAGGCACAGATACGCAGTATTTT.

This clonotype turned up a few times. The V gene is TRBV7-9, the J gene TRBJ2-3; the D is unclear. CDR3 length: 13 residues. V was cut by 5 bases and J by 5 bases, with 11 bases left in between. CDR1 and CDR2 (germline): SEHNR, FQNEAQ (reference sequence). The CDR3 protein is CASSPLPGDTQYF. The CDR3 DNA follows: TGTGCCAGCAGCCCCCTCCCCGGAGATACGCAGTATTTT. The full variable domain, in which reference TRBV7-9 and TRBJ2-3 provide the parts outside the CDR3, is DTGVSQNPRHKITKRGQNVTFRCDPISEHNRLYWYRQTLGQGPEFLTYFQNEAQLEKSRLLSDRFSAERPKGSFSTLEIQRTEQGDSAMYLCASSPLPGDTQYFGPGTRLTVL.

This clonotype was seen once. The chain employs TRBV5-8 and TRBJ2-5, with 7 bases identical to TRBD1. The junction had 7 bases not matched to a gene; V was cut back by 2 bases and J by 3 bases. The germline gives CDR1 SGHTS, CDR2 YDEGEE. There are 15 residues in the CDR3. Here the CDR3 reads CASSFQTGEEETQYF. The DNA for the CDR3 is TGTGCCAGCAGCTTCCAAACAGGGGAAGAAGAGACCCAGTACTTC.

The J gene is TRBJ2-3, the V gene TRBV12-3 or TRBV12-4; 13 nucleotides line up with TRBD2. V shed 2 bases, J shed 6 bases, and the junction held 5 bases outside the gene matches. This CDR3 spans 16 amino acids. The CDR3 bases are TGTGCCAGCAGTTTATATACTAGCGGGAGGGTCGATACGCAGTATTTT. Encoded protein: CASSLYTSGRVDTQYF.

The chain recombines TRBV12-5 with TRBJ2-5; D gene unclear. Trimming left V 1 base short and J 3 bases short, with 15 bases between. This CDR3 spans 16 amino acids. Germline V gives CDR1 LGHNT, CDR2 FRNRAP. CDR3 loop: CASGLAGDDFKETQYF. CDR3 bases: TGTGCTAGTGGTTTGGCCGGCGACGACTTTAAAGAGACCCAGTACTTC.

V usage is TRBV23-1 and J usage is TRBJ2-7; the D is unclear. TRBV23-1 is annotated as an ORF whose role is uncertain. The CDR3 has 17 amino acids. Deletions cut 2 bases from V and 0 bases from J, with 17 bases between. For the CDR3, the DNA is TGCGCCAGCAGTCAACCCCTGATATCCCGTTTCTCCTACGAGCAGTACTTC. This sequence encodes CASSQPLISRFSYEQYF.

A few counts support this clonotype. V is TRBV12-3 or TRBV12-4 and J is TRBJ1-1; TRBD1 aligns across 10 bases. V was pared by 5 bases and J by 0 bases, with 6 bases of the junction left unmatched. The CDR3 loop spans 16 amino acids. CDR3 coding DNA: TGTGCCAGCAGTCGGGGGACAGGGGTCATGAACACTGAAGCTTTCTTT. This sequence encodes CASSRGTGVMNTEAFF.

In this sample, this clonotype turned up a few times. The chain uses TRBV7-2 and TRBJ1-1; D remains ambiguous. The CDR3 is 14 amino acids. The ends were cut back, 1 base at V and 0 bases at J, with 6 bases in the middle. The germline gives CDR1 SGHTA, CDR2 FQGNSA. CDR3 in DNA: TGTGCCAGCAGCTTAGGGAAACTGAACACTGAAGCTTTCTTT. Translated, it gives CASSLGKLNTEAFF. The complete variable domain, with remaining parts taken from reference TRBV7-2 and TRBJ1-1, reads GAGVSQSPSNKVTEKGKDVELRCDPISGHTALYWYRQSLGQGLEFLIYFQGNSAPDKSGLPSDRFSAERTGGSVSTLTIQRTQQEDSAVYLCASSLGKLNTEAFFGQGTRLTVV.

CDR3 residues: CASSQEEALPNYGYTF. DNA of the CDR3: TGTGCCAGCAGCCAAGAGGAGGCGCTCCCAAACTATGGCTACACCTTC. The chain carries TRBV4-2 and TRBJ1-2, with unresolved D. The CDR3 has 16 amino acids. Trimming stripped 0 bases from V and 2 bases from J, with 13 bases between. CDR1 and CDR2 from the germline V gene are LGHNA and YNFKEQ.

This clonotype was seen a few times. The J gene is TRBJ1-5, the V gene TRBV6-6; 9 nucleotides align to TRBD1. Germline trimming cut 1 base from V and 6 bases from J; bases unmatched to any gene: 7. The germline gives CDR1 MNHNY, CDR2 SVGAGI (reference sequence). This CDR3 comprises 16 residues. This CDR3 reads CASSYWRTGDGQPQHF. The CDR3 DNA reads TGTGCCAGCAGTTACTGGCGGACAGGGGACGGTCAGCCCCAGCATTTT.

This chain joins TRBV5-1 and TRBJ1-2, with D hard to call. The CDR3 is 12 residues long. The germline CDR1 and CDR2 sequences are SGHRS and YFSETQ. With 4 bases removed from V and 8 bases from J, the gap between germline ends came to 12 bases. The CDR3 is CASSERHTGYTF. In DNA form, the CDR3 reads TGCGCCAGCAGCGAGAGACATACCGGCTACACCTTC.

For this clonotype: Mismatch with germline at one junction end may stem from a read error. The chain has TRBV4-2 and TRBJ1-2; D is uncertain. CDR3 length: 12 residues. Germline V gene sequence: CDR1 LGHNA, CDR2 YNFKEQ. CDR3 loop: CASSQDERGYTF. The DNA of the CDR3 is TGTGCAAGCAGCCAAGATGAGAGGGGCTACACCTTC.

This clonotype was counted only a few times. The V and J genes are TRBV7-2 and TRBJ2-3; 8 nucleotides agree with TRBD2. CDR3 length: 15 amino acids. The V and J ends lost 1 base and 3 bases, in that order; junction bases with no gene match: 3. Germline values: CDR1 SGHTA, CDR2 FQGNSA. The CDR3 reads CASSLGGRRTDTQYF. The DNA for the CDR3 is TGTGCCAGCAGCTTAGGCGGGAGGAGAACAGATACGCAGTATTTT.

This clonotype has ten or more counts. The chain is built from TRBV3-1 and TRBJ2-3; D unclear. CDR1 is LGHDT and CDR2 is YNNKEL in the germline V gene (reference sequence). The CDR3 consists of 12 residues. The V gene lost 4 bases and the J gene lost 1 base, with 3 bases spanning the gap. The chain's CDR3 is CASSRRTDTQYF. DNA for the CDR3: TGTGCCAGCAGCCGGCGCACAGATACGCAGTATTTT.

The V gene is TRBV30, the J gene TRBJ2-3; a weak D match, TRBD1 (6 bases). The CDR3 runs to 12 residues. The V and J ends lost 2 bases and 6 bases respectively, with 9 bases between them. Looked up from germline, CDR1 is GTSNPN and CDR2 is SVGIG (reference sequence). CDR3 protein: CAWSRQGDTQYF. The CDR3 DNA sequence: TGTGCCTGGAGTAGGCAGGGGGATACGCAGTATTTT.

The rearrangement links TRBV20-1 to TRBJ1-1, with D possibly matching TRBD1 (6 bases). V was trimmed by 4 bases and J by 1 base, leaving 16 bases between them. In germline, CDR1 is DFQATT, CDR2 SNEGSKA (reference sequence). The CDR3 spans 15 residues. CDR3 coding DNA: TGCAGTGCTAAACGGGGGGCTAATTCGAACACTGAAGCTTTCTTT. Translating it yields CSAKRGANSNTEAFF.

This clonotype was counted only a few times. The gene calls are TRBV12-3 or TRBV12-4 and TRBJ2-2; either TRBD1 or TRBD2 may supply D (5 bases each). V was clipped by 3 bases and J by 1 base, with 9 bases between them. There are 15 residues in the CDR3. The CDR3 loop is CASSFGAGNTGELFF. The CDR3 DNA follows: TGTGCCAGCAGTTTCGGGGCGGGGAACACCGGGGAGCTGTTTTTT.

CDR3 amino acids: CASSFDSSGMGDTQYF. The CDR3, as DNA: TGTGCCAGCAGTTTCGACTCTAGCGGGATGGGAGATACGCAGTATTTT. The chain links TRBV7-2 to TRBJ2-3, with 9 bases that match TRBD2. V shed 6 bases, J shed 5 bases, and the junction held 12 bases outside the gene matches. The CDR3 loop spans 16 amino acids. CDR1 and CDR2 (germline): SGHTA, FQGNSA.

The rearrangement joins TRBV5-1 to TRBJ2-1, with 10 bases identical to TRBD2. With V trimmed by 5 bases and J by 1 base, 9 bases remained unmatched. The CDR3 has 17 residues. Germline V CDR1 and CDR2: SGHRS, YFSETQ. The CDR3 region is CASSPGLALPSYNEQFF. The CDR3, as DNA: TGCGCCAGCAGTCCGGGACTAGCGCTTCCATCCTACAATGAGCAGTTCTTC.

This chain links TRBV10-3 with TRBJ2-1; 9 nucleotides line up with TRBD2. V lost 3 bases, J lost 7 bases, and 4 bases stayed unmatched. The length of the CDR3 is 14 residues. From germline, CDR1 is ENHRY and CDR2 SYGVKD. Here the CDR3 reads CAISEGGGANEQFF. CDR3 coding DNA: TGTGCCATCAGTGAAGGCGGGGGGGCGAATGAGCAGTTCTTC.

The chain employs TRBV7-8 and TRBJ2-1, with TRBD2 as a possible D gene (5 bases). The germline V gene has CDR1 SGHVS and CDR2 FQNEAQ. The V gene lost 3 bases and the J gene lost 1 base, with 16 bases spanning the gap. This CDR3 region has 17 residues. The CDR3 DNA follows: TGTGCCAGCAGCTTCCCCCTCGGGAAGGCATCCTACAATGAGCAGTTCTTC. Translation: CASSFPLGKASYNEQFF.

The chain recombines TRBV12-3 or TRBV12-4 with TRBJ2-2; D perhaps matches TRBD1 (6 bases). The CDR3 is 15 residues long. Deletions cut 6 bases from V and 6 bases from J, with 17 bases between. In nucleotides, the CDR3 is TGTGCCAGCAGGGAACAGGGTGGGAGATCCGGGGAGCTGTTTTTT. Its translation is CASREQGGRSGELFF.

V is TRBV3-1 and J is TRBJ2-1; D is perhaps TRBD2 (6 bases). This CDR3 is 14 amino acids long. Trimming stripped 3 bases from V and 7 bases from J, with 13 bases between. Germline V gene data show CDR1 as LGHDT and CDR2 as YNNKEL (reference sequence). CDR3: CASSQAGAGNEQFF. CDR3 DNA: TGTGCCAGCAGCCAGGCCGGGGCGGGAAATGAGCAGTTCTTC.

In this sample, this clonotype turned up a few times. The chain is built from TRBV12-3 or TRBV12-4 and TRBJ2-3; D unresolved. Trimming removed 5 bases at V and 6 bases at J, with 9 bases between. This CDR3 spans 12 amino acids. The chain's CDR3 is CASSLSEDTQYF. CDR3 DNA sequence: TGTGCCAGCAGTCTCTCGGAGGATACGCAGTATTTT.